This T cell receptor beta chain was identified in a study of early T cells in non-severe SARS-CoV-2 infection. Each CDR3 protein is one row after TCRdb ran MiXCR on the 5' RACE reads. Here the sample spans 55,000 to 80,000 distinct CDR3 sequences, 10% to 15% being singletons. Germline CDR1 is MNHNY and CDR2 is SVGAGI (reference sequence). The CDR3 length is 15 residues. V lost 6 bases, J lost 2 bases, and 5 bases stayed unmatched. The source of this sequence is an adult who was a healthcare worker with PCR-confirmed SARS-CoV-2 infection or an uninfected control (not recorded which). V is TRBV6-6 and J is TRBJ2-2, with 8 nucleotides matching TRBD2. Sequencing input: whole blood. CDR3 coding DNA: TGTGCCAGCAGCGTTACTAGCGGTAACACCGGGGAGCTGTTTTTT. Its translation is CASSVTSGNTGELFF.